This section outlines one T cell receptor (beta chain) sequence together with its context. The antigen is undetermined. These data originate in a study of blood T cells in healthy people across ages. CDR1 is LNHDA, CDR2 SQIVND, per germline (reference sequence). The CDR3 totals 14 residues. V was clipped by 7 bases and J by 4 bases; unmatched bases: 6. With a J-beta primer mix and a sample-barcoded 5' primer, a second PCR ran about 7 to 12 cycles. Each of the cDNA molecules was tagged by a template-switch adaptor with 12 random nucleotides. All samples yielded 3 million or more CDR3-containing paired-end reads. Each CDR3 protein is one row after TCRdb ran MiXCR on the 5' RACE reads. This sample has fewer than 900,000 distinct CDR3 sequences; more than 40% occur once, and the top ten carry roughly 30%. Each donor's blood draw was roughly 9.5 milliliters of peripheral blood. Overall study results and limits: From one million sequenced T cells, diversity estimates were lower bounds.

This receptor was taken from a woman aged 60-75 years in good health. The gene calls are TRBV19 and TRBJ2-1; 8 positions match TRBD2. The sequenced sample was blood. The CDR3 reads CASIGTSPYNEQFF. CDR3 bases: TGTGCCAGTATCGGGACTAGTCCGTACAATGAGCAGTTCTTC.